The 14 T cell receptor beta chains listed next were all sequenced from one sample in a study of T cells expressing NK-cell markers. Using the 5' RACE reads, TCRdb records one entry per CDR3 protein without DNA. Its clone listing holds some 410,000 distinct CDR3 sequences. Sequenced material: blood T cells: a sorted CD56 or NKG2C T cell subset, CD4+ or CD8+ T cells, or bulk PBMC T cells (not recorded which). The receptor set was obtained from a woman aged 18-70 years in good health.

This rearrangement joins TRBV20-1 to TRBJ2-1; TCRdb outputs TRBD1, but without DNA this stays unchecked. This CDR3 is built from 17 residues. Germline V gene sequence: CDR1 DFQATT, CDR2 SNEGSKA (reference sequence). The CDR3 here is CSARERGRGVRIDEQFF.

V gene TRBV5-1 combines with J gene TRBJ1-1. CDR1 and CDR2 (germline): SGHRS, YFSETQ. The CDR3 is 15 residues long. CDR3 in amino acids: CASSLLDGLNTEAFF.

The V and J genes are TRBV20-1 and TRBJ1-1; TCRdb proposes TRBD1, but this gene call is untestable without DNA. The germline V gene has CDR1 DFQATT and CDR2 SNEGSKA (reference sequence). The length of the CDR3 is 13 residues. The CDR3 protein is CSAPDRVATEAFF.

This chain connects TRBV28 to TRBJ2-1; TCRdb's D call, TRBD1, is unchecked because there is no DNA. The CDR3 covers 16 residues. Germline V lookup: CDR1 MDHEN, CDR2 SYDVKM. The chain's CDR3 is CASSPIFRPGGNEQFF.

The chain combines TRBV29-1 with TRBJ2-4; TCRdb returns TRBD2, unconfirmable since there is no DNA. The CDR3 spans 15 residues. CDR1 is SQVTM and CDR2 is ANQGSEA in the germline V gene. CDR3 protein: CSVGSGAGGKNIQYF.

The V and J genes are TRBV10-3 and TRBJ2-1; lacking DNA, the TRBD2 call made by TCRdb goes unchecked. CDR1 and CDR2 from the germline V gene are ENHRY and SYGVKD. The CDR3 runs 17 residues. The CDR3 region is CAISEPTLAGGPGEQFF.

The chain uses TRBV19 and TRBJ2-7; without DNA, the TCRdb call of TRBD1 cannot be checked. This CDR3 has 15 amino acids. CDR1 LNHDA and CDR2 SQIVND come from the germline V gene (reference sequence). CDR3 protein: CASSPRTARSYEQYF.

V is TRBV7-3 and J is TRBJ2-4; without DNA, the TCRdb call of TRBD1 cannot be checked. The CDR3 is 14 residues long. From germline, CDR1 is SGHTA and CDR2 FQGTGA. CDR3 region: CASSPGNSKNIQYF.

This chain uses TRBV9 with TRBJ2-4; as DNA is missing, the TRBD2 call by TCRdb cannot be tested. There are 15 residues in the CDR3. Germline CDR1 and CDR2: SGDLS and YYNGEE. The CDR3 loop reads CASSVGGALGNIQYF.

The CDR3 loop reads CASSLRDRDGYTF. The chain recombines TRBV7-2 with TRBJ1-2; TCRdb indicates TRBD1, and absent DNA this call remains unverified. This CDR3 is built from 13 residues. Germline V gene data show CDR1 as SGHTA and CDR2 as FQGNSA. The complete variable domain, with remaining parts taken from reference TRBV7-2 and TRBJ1-2, reads GAGVSQSPSNKVTEKGKDVELRCDPISGHTALYWYRQSLGQGLEFLIYFQGNSAPDKSGLPSDRFSAERTGGSVSTLTIQRTQQEDSAVYLCASSLRDRDGYTFGSGTRLTVV.

The chain joins TRBV6-1 to TRBJ1-1. Germline CDR1 MNHNS, CDR2 SASEGT. CDR3 length: 12 amino acids. CDR3 region: CASNYRYTEAFF.

This rearrangement joins TRBV6-2 or TRBV6-3 to TRBJ2-6. Germline CDR1 is MNHEY and CDR2 is SVGEGT. The CDR3 length is 18 residues. The CDR3 protein is CASSSQPLKTSGANVLTF.

V is TRBV15 and J is TRBJ2-2; TCRdb reports TRBD2, a call that lacks DNA to check it against. The CDR3 loop spans 18 amino acids. Germline-derived CDR1 and CDR2 are LNHNV and YYDKDF (reference sequence). CDR3 residues: CATSRGSRGLAGSGELFF.

The chain recombines TRBV6-1 with TRBJ1-6. The CDR3 spans 14 residues. The germline gives CDR1 MNHNS, CDR2 SASEGT. CDR3 amino acids: CASTTGVYNSPLHF.